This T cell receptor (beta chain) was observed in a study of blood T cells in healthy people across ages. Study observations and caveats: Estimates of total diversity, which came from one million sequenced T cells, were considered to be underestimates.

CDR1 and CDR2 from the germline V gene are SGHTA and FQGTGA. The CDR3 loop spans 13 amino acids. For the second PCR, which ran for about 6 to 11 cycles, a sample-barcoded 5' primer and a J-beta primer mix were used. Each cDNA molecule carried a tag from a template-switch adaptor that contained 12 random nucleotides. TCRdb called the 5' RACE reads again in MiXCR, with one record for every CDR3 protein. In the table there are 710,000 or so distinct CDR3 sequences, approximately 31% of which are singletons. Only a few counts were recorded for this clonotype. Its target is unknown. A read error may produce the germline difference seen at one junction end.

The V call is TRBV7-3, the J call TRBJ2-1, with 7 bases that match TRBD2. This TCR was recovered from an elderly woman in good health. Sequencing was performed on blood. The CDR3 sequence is CAGSPGLGNEQFF. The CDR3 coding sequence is TGTGCCGGCAGCCCCGGACTAGGGAATGAGCAGTTCTTC.